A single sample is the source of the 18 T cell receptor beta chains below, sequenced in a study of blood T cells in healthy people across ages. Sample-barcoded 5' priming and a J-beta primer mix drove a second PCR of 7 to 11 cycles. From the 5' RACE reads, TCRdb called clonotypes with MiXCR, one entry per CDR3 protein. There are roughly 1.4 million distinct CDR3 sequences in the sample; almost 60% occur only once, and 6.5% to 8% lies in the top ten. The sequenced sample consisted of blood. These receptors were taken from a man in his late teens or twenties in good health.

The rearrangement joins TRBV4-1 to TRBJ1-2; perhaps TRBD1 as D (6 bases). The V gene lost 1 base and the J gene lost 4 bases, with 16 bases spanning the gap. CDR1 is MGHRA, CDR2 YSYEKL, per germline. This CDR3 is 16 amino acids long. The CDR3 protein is CASSQGGQGMGYGYTF. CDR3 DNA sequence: TGCGCCAGCAGCCAAGGGGGGCAGGGGATGGGCTATGGCTACACCTTC.

CDR3 DNA sequence: TGCGCCAGCACCCCAGGGGACGACAGGGGAAATGAGCAGTTCTTC. Translation gives CASTPGDDRGNEQFF. This chain joins TRBV4-1 and TRBJ2-1; 8 bases map to TRBD1. Germline V CDR1 and CDR2: MGHRA, YSYEKL. The CDR3 contains 15 residues. With V trimmed by 7 bases and J by 7 bases, 12 bases remained unmatched.

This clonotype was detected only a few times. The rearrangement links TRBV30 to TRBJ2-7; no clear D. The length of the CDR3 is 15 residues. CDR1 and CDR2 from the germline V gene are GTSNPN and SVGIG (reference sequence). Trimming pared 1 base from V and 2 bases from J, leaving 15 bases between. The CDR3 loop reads CAWSAFSKVPYEQYF. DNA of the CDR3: TGTGCCTGGAGTGCATTCAGTAAAGTTCCCTACGAGCAGTACTTC. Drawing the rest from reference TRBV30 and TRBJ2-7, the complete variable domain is SQTIHQWPATLVQPVGSPLSLECTVEGTSNPNLYWYRQAAGRGLQLLFYSVGIGQISSEVPQNLSASRPQDRQFILSSKKLLLSDSGFYLCAWSAFSKVPYEQYFGPGTRLTVT.

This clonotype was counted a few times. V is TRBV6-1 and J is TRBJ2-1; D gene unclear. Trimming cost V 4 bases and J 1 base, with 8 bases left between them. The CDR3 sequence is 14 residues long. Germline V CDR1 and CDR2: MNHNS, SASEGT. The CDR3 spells CASSVSSSYNEQFF. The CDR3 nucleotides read TGTGCCAGCAGTGTGTCTAGTTCCTACAATGAGCAGTTCTTC.

Written as DNA, the CDR3 is TGTGCCAGCAGTGGGACAGGGTCCGGGGAGCTGTTTTTT. It specifies CASSGTGSGELFF. This sequence joins TRBV25-1 and TRBJ2-2; the match to TRBD1 covers 8 bases. Germline V gene lookup returns CDR1 MGHDK and CDR2 SYGVNS. The CDR3 length is 13 residues. The trim removed 4 bases at V and 6 bases at J, leaving 1 base unmatched.

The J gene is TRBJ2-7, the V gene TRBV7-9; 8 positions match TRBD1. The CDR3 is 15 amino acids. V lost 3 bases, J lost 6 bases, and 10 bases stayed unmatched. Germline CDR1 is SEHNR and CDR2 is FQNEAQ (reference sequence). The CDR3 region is CASSFWRTGRGEQYF. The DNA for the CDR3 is TGTGCCAGCAGCTTTTGGAGGACAGGGCGCGGCGAGCAGTACTTC.

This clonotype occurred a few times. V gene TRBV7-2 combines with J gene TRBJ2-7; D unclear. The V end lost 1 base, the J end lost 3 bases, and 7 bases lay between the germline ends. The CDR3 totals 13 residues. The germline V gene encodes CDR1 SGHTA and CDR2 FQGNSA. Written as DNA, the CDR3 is TGTGCCAGCAGCTTAGTGGTGAACTACGAGCAGTACTTC. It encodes CASSLVVNYEQYF.

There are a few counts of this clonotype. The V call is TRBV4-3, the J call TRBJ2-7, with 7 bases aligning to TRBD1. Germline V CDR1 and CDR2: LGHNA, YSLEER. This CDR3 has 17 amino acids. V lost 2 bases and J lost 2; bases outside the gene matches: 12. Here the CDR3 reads CASSQWASAQGTYEQYF. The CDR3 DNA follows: TGCGCCAGCAGCCAATGGGCGTCGGCACAGGGGACCTACGAGCAGTACTTC.

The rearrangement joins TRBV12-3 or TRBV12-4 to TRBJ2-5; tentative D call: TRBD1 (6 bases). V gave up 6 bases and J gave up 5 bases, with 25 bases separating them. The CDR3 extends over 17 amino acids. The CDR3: CASSPAKDRLPGETQYF. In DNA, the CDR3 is TGTGCCAGCAGCCCGGCTAAAGACAGGCTACCTGGGGAGACCCAGTACTTC.

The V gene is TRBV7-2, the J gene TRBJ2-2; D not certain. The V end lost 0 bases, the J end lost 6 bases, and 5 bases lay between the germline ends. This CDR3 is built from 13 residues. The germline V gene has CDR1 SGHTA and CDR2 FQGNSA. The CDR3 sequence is CASSLAWAGELFF. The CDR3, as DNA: TGTGCCAGCAGCTTAGCTTGGGCCGGGGAGCTGTTTTTT.

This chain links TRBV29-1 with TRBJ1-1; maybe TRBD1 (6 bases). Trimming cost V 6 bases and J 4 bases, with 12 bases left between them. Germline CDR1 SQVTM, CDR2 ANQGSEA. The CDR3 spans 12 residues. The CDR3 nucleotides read TGCAGCGTCGGCTCGGGGGCCACTGAAGCTTTCTTT. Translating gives CSVGSGATEAFF.

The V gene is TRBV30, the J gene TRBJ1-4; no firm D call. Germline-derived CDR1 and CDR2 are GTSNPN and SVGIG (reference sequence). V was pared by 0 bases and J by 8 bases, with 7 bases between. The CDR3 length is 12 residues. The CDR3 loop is CAWSVGGEKLFF. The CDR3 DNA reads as TGTGCCTGGAGTGTTGGAGGGGAAAAACTGTTTTTT.

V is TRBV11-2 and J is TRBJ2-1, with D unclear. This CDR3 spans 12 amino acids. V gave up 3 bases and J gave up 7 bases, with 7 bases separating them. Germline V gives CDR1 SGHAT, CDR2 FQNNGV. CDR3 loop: CASSFVTNEQFF. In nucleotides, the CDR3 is TGTGCCAGCAGCTTCGTAACTAATGAGCAGTTCTTC.

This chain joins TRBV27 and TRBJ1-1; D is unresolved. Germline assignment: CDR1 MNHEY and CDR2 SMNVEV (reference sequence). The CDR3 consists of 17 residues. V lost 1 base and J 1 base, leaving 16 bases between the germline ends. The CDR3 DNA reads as TGTGCCAGCAGTTTATATATGGGAGCAGGCCCGAACACTGAAGCTTTCTTT. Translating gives CASSLYMGAGPNTEAFF.

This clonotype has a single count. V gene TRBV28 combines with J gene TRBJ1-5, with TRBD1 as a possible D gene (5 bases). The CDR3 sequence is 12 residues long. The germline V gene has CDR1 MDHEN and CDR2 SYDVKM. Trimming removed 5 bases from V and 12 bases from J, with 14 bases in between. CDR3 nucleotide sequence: TGTGCCAGCAGTCGCCCGGTCCAGGGCCAGCATTTT. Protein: CASSRPVQGQHF. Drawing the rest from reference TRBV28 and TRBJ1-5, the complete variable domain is DVKVTQSSRYLVKRTGEKVFLECVQDMDHENMFWYRQDPGLGLRLIYFSYDVKMKEKGDIPEGYSVSREKKERFSLILESASTNQTSMYLCASSRPVQGQHFGDGTRLSIL.

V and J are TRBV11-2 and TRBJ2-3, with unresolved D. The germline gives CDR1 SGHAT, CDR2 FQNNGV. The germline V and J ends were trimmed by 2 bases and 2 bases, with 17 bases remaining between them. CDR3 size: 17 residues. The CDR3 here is CASSLTTVGSLTDTQYF. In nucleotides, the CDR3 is TGTGCCAGCAGCTTAACGACCGTGGGCTCCCTCACAGATACGCAGTATTTT.

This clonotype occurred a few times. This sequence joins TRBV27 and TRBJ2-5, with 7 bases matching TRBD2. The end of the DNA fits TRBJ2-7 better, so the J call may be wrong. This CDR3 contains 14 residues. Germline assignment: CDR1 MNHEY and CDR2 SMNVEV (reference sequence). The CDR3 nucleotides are TGTGCCAGCAGTCCCCCGACTAGCCGCTACGAGCAGTACTTC. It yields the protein CASSPPTSRYEQYF.

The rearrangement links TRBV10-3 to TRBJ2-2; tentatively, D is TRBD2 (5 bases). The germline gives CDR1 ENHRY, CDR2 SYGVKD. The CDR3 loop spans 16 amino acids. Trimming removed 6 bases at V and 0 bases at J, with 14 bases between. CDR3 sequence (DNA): TGTGCCATCAGCGCGAGCGGAGGCACGAACACCGGGGAGCTGTTTTTT. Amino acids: CAISASGGTNTGELFF.